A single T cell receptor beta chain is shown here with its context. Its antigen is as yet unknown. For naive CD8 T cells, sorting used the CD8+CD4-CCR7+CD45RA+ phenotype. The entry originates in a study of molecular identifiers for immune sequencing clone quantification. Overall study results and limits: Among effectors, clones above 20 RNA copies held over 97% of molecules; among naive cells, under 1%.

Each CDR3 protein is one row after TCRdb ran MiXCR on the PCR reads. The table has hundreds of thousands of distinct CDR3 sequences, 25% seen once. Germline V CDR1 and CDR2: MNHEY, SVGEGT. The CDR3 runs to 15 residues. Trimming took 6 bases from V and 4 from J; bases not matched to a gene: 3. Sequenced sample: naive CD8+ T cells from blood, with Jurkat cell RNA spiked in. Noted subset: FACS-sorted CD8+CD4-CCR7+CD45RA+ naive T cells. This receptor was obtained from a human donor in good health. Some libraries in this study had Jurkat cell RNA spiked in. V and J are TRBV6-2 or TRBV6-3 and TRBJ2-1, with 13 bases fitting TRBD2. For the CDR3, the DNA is TGTGCCAGCAGGAGACTAGCGGGGGGTTACAATGAGCAGTTCTTC. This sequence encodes CASRRLAGGYNEQFF.